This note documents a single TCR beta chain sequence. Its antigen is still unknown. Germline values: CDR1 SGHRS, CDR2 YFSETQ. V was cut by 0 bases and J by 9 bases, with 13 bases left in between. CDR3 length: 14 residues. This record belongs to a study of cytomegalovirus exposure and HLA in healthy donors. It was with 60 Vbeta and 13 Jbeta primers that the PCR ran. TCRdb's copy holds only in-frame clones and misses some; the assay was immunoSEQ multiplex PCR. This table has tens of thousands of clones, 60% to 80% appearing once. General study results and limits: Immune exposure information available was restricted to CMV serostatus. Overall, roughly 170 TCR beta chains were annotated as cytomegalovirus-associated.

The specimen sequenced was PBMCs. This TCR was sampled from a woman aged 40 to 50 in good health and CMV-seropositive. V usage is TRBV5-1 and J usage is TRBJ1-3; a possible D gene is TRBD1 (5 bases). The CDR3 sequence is CASSLEGTGGTIYF. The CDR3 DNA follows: TGCGCCAGCAGCTTGGAGGGGACCGGGGGCACCATATATTTT.